What follows are 6 T cell receptor beta chains derived from one specimen sequenced in a study of metastatic and nonmetastatic thyroid tumors. Each patient went into thyroid surgery without having received any treatment. TCRdb re-called clones from the PCR reads using MiXCR. Here the sample spans tens of thousands of clones, about 24% being singletons. Sequenced sample: blood. The source is a female donor with papillary thyroid cancer or a benign thyroid nodule (not recorded which). Some clones in this sample may be carry-over from other donors' samples.

This clone has just a few counts. The chain combines TRBV28 with TRBJ2-1; unclear D gene. Germline V CDR1 and CDR2: MDHEN, SYDVKM. The CDR3 runs to 12 residues. Trimming left V 8 bases short and J 6 bases short, with 11 bases between. The CDR3 region has the DNA TGTGCCAGCTCGGTGTCGGGCAATGAGCAGTTCTTC. Protein product: CASSVSGNEQFF. The full variable domain, in which reference TRBV28 and TRBJ2-1 provide the parts outside the CDR3, is DVKVTQSSRYLVKRTGEKVFLECVQDMDHENMFWYRQDPGLGLRLIYFSYDVKMKEKGDIPEGYSVSREKKERFSLILESASTNQTSMYLCASSVSGNEQFFGPGTRLTVL.

This chain uses TRBV6-5 with TRBJ2-2; no reliable D call. V was trimmed by 0 bases and J by 5 bases, leaving 16 bases between them. CDR1 MNHEY and CDR2 SVGAGI come from the germline V gene. This CDR3 region has 17 residues. The CDR3 is CASSYSRPAVYTGELFF. The DNA of the CDR3 is TGTGCCAGCAGTTACTCGAGACCGGCGGTTTATACCGGGGAGCTGTTTTTT.

This clone was detected many times. This may come from a read error, since a much larger clone is one base off. Given the absence of the conserved phenylalanine or tryptophan at the CDR3 end, a read error is likely. This chain uses TRBV19 with TRBJ2-7; D possibly corresponds to TRBD1 (6 bases). Germline-derived CDR1 and CDR2 are LNHDA and SQIVND (reference sequence). V lost 5 bases to trimming and J lost 0 bases, with 14 bases between them. This CDR3 contains 15 residues. The CDR3 sequence is CASSPQGSGSYEQYL. The CDR3 nucleotides read TGTGCCAGTAGTCCCCAGGGGAGTGGCTCCTACGAGCAGTACCTC.

The chain employs TRBV12-3 or TRBV12-4 and TRBJ1-5; 7 bases fit TRBD1. This CDR3 has 16 residues. V lost 5 bases to trimming and J lost 1 base; unmatched junction nucleotides: 8. The DNA for the CDR3 is TGTGCCAGCAGTATCCACAGGGGTATGAGCAATCAGCCCCAGCATTTT. Translating gives CASSIHRGMSNQPQHF.

Concerning this clone itself: A junction end diverges from the germline sequence, so it may reflect a read error. The chain combines TRBV5-1 with TRBJ2-2, with a weak D call TRBD2 (5 bases). The CDR3 is made up of 13 amino acids. Germline V gives CDR1 SGHRS, CDR2 YFSETQ. DNA for the CDR3: TGCGCCAGCAGCGTGACATTCACCGGGGAGCTTTTTTTT. Translated, it gives CASSVTFTGELFF. The variable domain in full, completed from reference TRBV5-1 and TRBJ2-2, reads KAGVTQTPRYLIKTRGQQVTLSCSPISGHRSVSWYQQTPGQGLQFLFEYFSETQRNKGNFPGRFSGRQFSNSRSEMNVSTLELGDSALYLCASSVTFTGELFFGEGSRLTVL.

This clone turned up a few times. This rearrangement joins TRBV28 to TRBJ1-5, with 7 bases matching TRBD1. Trimming removed 5 bases from V and 8 bases from J; junction bases left unmatched: 9. There are 14 residues in the CDR3. Germline-derived CDR1 and CDR2 are MDHEN and SYDVKM. The CDR3 DNA sequence: TGTGCCAGCAGTCCCAGACAGGGTCGAAAGCCCCAGCATTTT. Protein product: CASSPRQGRKPQHF. The complete variable domain, with remaining parts taken from reference TRBV28 and TRBJ1-5, reads DVKVTQSSRYLVKRTGEKVFLECVQDMDHENMFWYRQDPGLGLRLIYFSYDVKMKEKGDIPEGYSVSREKKERFSLILESASTNQTSMYLCASSPRQGRKPQHFGDGTRLSIL.